The 13 T cell receptor beta chains below come from one sample, sequenced in a study of cytomegalovirus exposure and HLA in healthy donors (dated by TCRdb to 2016 to 2017). The library came from the immunoSEQ multiplex PCR assay. For the multiplex PCR, a mixture combining 60 forward primers for TCR Vbeta segments and 13 reverse primers for TCR Jbeta segments was used. This immuneACCESS table, as held by TCRdb, lists in-frame sequences with V and J called but not all clones. Of the missing ones, under half trace to an unresolved V gene in checked studies; the others have no known cause. The sample table contains fewer than 250,000 clones; only one count was recorded for around 86% of them. Clones ranked in the top ten supply roughly 10% of the sample. The sequencing input was PBMCs. These TCRs come from a woman aged 50 to 60 in good health and CMV-seropositive.

This rearrangement joins TRBV15 to TRBJ2-3, with a weak D call TRBD2 (5 bases). Germline V lookup: CDR1 LNHNV, CDR2 YYDKDF (reference sequence). CDR3 length: 13 amino acids. The ends were cut back, 5 bases at V and 6 bases at J, with 12 bases in the middle. The DNA of the CDR3 is TGTGCCACCAGCTTCCGGACTGTGGATACGCAGTATTTT. This translates into CATSFRTVDTQYF.

This chain uses TRBV5-1 with TRBJ2-7; 7 nucleotides line up with TRBD1. V trimming: 7 bases; J trimming: 6 bases; junction bases outside the gene matches: 7. Germline V gene lookup returns CDR1 SGHRS and CDR2 YFSETQ. This CDR3 contains 12 residues. CDR3 region: CASRLSGGEQYF. The CDR3 nucleotides read TGCGCCAGCCGTTTATCAGGGGGCGAGCAGTACTTC. The variable domain in full, with the rest retrieved from reference TRBV5-1 and TRBJ2-7, is KAGVTQTPRYLIKTRGQQVTLSCSPISGHRSVSWYQQTPGQGLQFLFEYFSETQRNKGNFPGRFSGRQFSNSRSEMNVSTLELGDSALYLCASRLSGGEQYFGPGTRLTVT.

The chain links TRBV2 to TRBJ2-3; 9 bases are a match to TRBD1. This CDR3 is 15 amino acids long. V shed 5 bases, J shed 3 bases, and the junction held 6 bases outside the gene matches. Germline values: CDR1 SNHLY, CDR2 FYNNEI. CDR3 nucleotide sequence: TGTGCCAGCAGTCGGACAGGGGTTGGGACAGATACGCAGTATTTT. Translating it yields CASSRTGVGTDTQYF.

V is TRBV11-2 and J is TRBJ2-3; 10 positions agree with TRBD2. Trimming cost V 1 base and J 4 bases; bases outside gene matches: 2. The CDR3 covers 15 residues. Germline V gene data show CDR1 as SGHAT and CDR2 as FQNNGV. This chain's CDR3 is CASSLVSGGADTQYF. CDR3 DNA: TGTGCCAGCAGCTTAGTGAGCGGGGGGGCAGATACGCAGTATTTT.

The V gene is TRBV30, the J gene TRBJ1-2; D is unclear. Trimming removed 2 bases at V and 4 bases at J, with 14 bases between. Germline V CDR1 and CDR2: GTSNPN, SVGIG (reference sequence). The CDR3 runs 14 residues. The DNA of the CDR3 is TGTGCCTGGAGTCCTAGGCTTTTCGGCTATGGCTACACCTTC. Its translation: CAWSPRLFGYGYTF.

The chain combines TRBV30 with TRBJ1-1, with D tentatively TRBD1 (6 bases). With 0 bases removed from V and 6 bases from J, the gap between germline ends came to 14 bases. The germline CDR1 and CDR2 sequences are GTSNPN and SVGIG (reference sequence). The CDR3 loop spans 14 amino acids. This CDR3 reads CAWSVDTGSPEAFF. CDR3 DNA: TGTGCCTGGAGTGTAGATACAGGGAGTCCTGAAGCTTTCTTT.

V gene TRBV28 combines with J gene TRBJ1-1, with D unclear. Trimming stripped 4 bases from V and 1 base from J, with 16 bases between. From germline, CDR1 is MDHEN and CDR2 SYDVKM. The CDR3 has 16 amino acids. For the CDR3, the DNA is TGTGCCAGCAGTTATAGTGAAGAACGCCCGAACACTGAAGCTTTCTTT. It specifies CASSYSEERPNTEAFF.

The chain has TRBV5-5 and TRBJ1-5; unclear D gene. Trimming stripped 4 bases from V and 5 bases from J, with 7 bases between. Germline loops: CDR1 SGHKS, CDR2 YYEKEE (reference sequence). The CDR3 runs to 12 residues. The CDR3: CASSQNDQPQHF. CDR3 bases: TGTGCCAGCAGCCAGAACGATCAGCCCCAGCATTTT.

V usage is TRBV6-1 and J usage is TRBJ1-2; D gene ambiguous. Between the trimmed V and J ends, which lost 1 base and 8 bases, there was a span of 20 bases. The CDR3 is 16 amino acids. Germline V gene sequence: CDR1 MNHNS, CDR2 SASEGT. The CDR3 region is CASSEGGGEFQMGYTF. The DNA for the CDR3 is TGTGCCAGCAGTGAAGGTGGCGGGGAATTTCAGATGGGCTACACCTTC.

V and J are TRBV5-4 and TRBJ2-3, with TRBD2 identical over 8 bases. This CDR3 has 15 amino acids. Germline loops: CDR1 SGHNT, CDR2 YYREEE (reference sequence). V was pared by 2 bases and J by 0 bases, with 2 bases of the junction left unmatched. In DNA form, the CDR3 reads TGTGCCAGCAGCTTACTAGCGGCTAGCACAGATACGCAGTATTTT. It codes for CASSLLAASTDTQYF.

V is TRBV7-9 and J is TRBJ2-1; D is unclear. The CDR3 extends over 15 amino acids. V was pared by 0 bases and J by 15 bases, with 21 bases between. The germline V gene encodes CDR1 SEHNR and CDR2 FQNEAQ (reference sequence). CDR3 DNA: TGTGCCAGCAGCTTAGCACAACGTGCCCTAGAATCCTGGTTCTTC. Its translation: CASSLAQRALESWFF. Full variable domain (outside the CDR3, taken from reference TRBV7-9 and TRBJ2-1): DTGVSQNPRHKITKRGQNVTFRCDPISEHNRLYWYRQTLGQGPEFLTYFQNEAQLEKSRLLSDRFSAERPKGSFSTLEIQRTEQGDSAMYLCASSLAQRALESWFFGPGTRLTVL.

The rearrangement uses TRBV5-6 and TRBJ2-5, with 7 bases lining up with TRBD1. Near its end, the DNA agrees better with TRBJ2-7, so the J call may be wrong. The germline CDR1 and CDR2 sequences are SGHDT and YYEEEE. The CDR3 totals 16 residues. This CDR3 reads CASSLLAGTEAYEQYF. For the CDR3, the DNA is TGTGCCAGCAGCTTGTTGGCCGGGACAGAGGCCTACGAGCAGTACTTC.

In this sample, this clone turned up once. CDR3 protein: CASSLDRGSGNTIYF. Here the CDR3 DNA reads TGTGCCAGCAGCTTGGATAGGGGCTCTGGAAACACCATATATTTT. The rearrangement uses TRBV5-4 and TRBJ1-3; TRBD1 is a possible D gene (5 bases). The germline CDR1 and CDR2 sequences are SGHNT and YYREEE (reference sequence). The CDR3 is 15 residues long. V gave up 0 bases and J gave up 0 bases, with 7 bases separating them. Looking up the rest from reference TRBV5-4 and TRBJ1-3 gives the full variable domain: ETGVTQSPTHLIKTRGQQVTLRCSSQSGHNTVSWYQQALGQGPQFIFQYYREEENGRGNFPPRFSGLQFPNYSSELNVNALELDDSALYLCASSLDRGSGNTIYFGEGSWLTVV.